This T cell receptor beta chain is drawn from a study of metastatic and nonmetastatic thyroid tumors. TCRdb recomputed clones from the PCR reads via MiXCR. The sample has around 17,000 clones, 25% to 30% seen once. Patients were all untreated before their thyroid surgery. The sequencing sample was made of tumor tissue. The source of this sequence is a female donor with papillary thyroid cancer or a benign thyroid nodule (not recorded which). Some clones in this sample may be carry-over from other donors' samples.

CDR3 bases: TGCGCCAGCAGCCAAGATTGGCCAGGGTCCTCCTACGAGCAGTACTTC. Its protein product is CASSQDWPGSSYEQYF. The chain is built from TRBV4-3 and TRBJ2-7, with a tentative D call TRBD1 (5 bases). The CDR3 runs to 16 residues. Trimming left V 0 bases short and J 0 bases short, with 12 bases between. Germline V gene sequence: CDR1 LGHNA, CDR2 YSLEER.